This TCR beta chain comes out of a study of long-term antiretroviral therapy in people with HIV. It was version v3.0 of the immunoSEQ assay that was run at survey level. Assay: immunoSEQ multiplex PCR; the TCRdb copy retains only in-frame clones and omits some. The sample has about 20,000 clones; 65% to 80% are singletons. Germline lookup yields CDR1 WSHSY and CDR2 SAAADI. The CDR3 is 15 amino acids. V gave up 6 bases and J gave up 0 bases; unmatched junction bases: 7. At minimum, one pre-ART and two post-ART PBMC samples were obtained from each donor. The source material was unsorted PBMCs, sampled 0.5 years before starting antiretroviral therapy. This receptor was identified in a man between 18 and 29 years old with HIV. V gene TRBV10-2 combines with J gene TRBJ2-7; 8 bases fit TRBD1. The CDR3 coding sequence is TGCGCCAGCAGGACAGGGGCAAGTAGCTCCTACGAGCAGTACTTC. It codes for CASRTGASSSYEQYF.